This is a list of T cell receptor beta chains from one sample in a study of CD8 T cells in Susac syndrome. Each CDR3 protein is one row after TCRdb ran MiXCR on the immunoSEQ multiplex PCR reads. The top ten hold around 0.072% of the sample, which has approximately 270,000 distinct CDR3 sequences, over 85% seen once. Specimen: CD4+ T cells from PBMCs. These receptors were obtained from a human donor with multiple sclerosis. The conserved cysteine and the conserved F or W are not part of the CDR3 here. The order of the fields is V gene, J gene, CDR3 protein.

V gene: TRBV4-1; J gene: TRBJ2-5; CDR3 protein: ASSQPGLADQETQY
V gene: TRBV5-1; J gene: TRBJ1-2; CDR3 protein: ASSSTGGANYHGYT
V gene: TRBV7-9; J gene: TRBJ2-6; CDR3 protein: ASSMGTGSAGANVLT
V gene: TRBV4-1; J gene: TRBJ1-2; CDR3 protein: ASSQDMGLGGYT
V gene: TRBV3-1; J gene: TRBJ2-1; CDR3 protein: ASSQDSGLYNEQF
V gene: TRBV6-6; J gene: TRBJ2-2; CDR3 protein: ASTKGGEPGELF
V gene: TRBV7-9; J gene: TRBJ2-7; CDR3 protein: ASSVTGEVDEQY
V gene: TRBV7-3; J gene: TRBJ2-6; CDR3 protein: ASSLRGLGDSLSGANVLT
V gene: TRBV20-1; J gene: TRBJ2-1; CDR3 protein: SAGFGGDEQF
V gene: TRBV7-3; J gene: TRBJ2-4; CDR3 protein: ASSPPGTNIQY
V gene: TRBV15; J gene: TRBJ2-1; CDR3 protein: ATSRAVGTGGTNEQF
V gene: TRBV3-1; J gene: TRBJ1-1; CDR3 protein: ASSQLKGVNTEAF
V gene: TRBV5-1; J gene: TRBJ2-1; CDR3 protein: ASSLSAGAWNEQF
V gene: TRBV12-3/TRBV12-4; J gene: TRBJ2-2; CDR3 protein: ASSLWRGGATGELF
V gene: TRBV20-1; J gene: TRBJ1-5; CDR3 protein: SASWEGVGNQPQH
V gene: TRBV5-6; J gene: TRBJ2-2; CDR3 protein: ASSLGYSNTGELF
V gene: TRBV28; J gene: TRBJ2-5; CDR3 protein: ASGLPGRETQY
V gene: TRBV29-1; J gene: TRBJ2-7; CDR3 protein: SVGGHLMDEQY
V gene: TRBV28; J gene: TRBJ1-2; CDR3 protein: ASSPTGGNYGYT
V gene: TRBV28; J gene: TRBJ1-3; CDR3 protein: ASRVAGLYGNTIY
V gene: TRBV7-3; J gene: TRBJ1-2; CDR3 protein: ASSRGDSVNYGYT
V gene: TRBV18; J gene: TRBJ2-5; CDR3 protein: ASSPSNSQETQY
V gene: TRBV27; J gene: TRBJ2-7; CDR3 protein: ASIRRQGGEQY
V gene: TRBV7-9; J gene: TRBJ1-2; CDR3 protein: ASSLETGGYT
V gene: TRBV9; J gene: TRBJ2-5; CDR3 protein: ASSVGGDPVETQY
V gene: TRBV18; J gene: TRBJ1-2; CDR3 protein: ASSPSRLGANNYGYT
V gene: TRBV7-9; J gene: TRBJ1-3; CDR3 protein: ASSLEGNTIY
V gene: TRBV12-3/TRBV12-4; J gene: TRBJ1-1; CDR3 protein: ASRDRGQWNTEAF
V gene: TRBV7-2; J gene: TRBJ2-3; CDR3 protein: ASSWSGGTITDTQY
V gene: TRBV18; J gene: TRBJ2-5; CDR3 protein: ASSHNRQGGRETQY
V gene: TRBV9; J gene: TRBJ2-3; CDR3 protein: ASSGSSASTDTQY
V gene: TRBV4-1; J gene: TRBJ2-2; CDR3 protein: ASSQTPTGAMIAGELF
V gene: TRBV12-3/TRBV12-4; J gene: TRBJ1-6; CDR3 protein: ASSLAQSNSPLH
V gene: TRBV29-1; J gene: TRBJ2-2; CDR3 protein: SVAGVVSTGELF
V gene: TRBV19; J gene: TRBJ2-4; CDR3 protein: ASKNRGVNIQY
V gene: TRBV29-1; J gene: TRBJ2-7; CDR3 protein: SVAMGGRSYEQY
V gene: TRBV5-6; J gene: TRBJ1-2; CDR3 protein: ASSRTLKDGYT
V gene: TRBV6-1; J gene: TRBJ2-3; CDR3 protein: ASSEALAGAVPPTGDTQY
V gene: TRBV13; J gene: TRBJ2-3; CDR3 protein: ASSPLAWGGTDTQY
V gene: TRBV4-1; J gene: TRBJ1-1; CDR3 protein: ASSQEFGGTVNTEAF
V gene: TRBV5-1; J gene: TRBJ1-1; CDR3 protein: ASSLGTATFMNTEAF